What follows is one T cell receptor (beta chain) and its context. The data were taken from a study of blood T cell repertoires in COVID-19. Study-level background: The analysed material was cDNA or gDNA that came from T cells, B-cell-depleted T cells, or PBMCs.

Profiled with immunoSEQ multiplex PCR; TCRdb holds only in-frame clones, not every one. The sample holds some 370,000 clones, 70% to 90% seen once. From germline, CDR1 is SGHTA and CDR2 FQGTGA. Losses at the gene ends were 5 bases for V and 4 bases for J; bases not matched to a gene: 11. This CDR3 comprises 17 residues. Sequenced sample: peripheral blood. This TCR was sampled from a woman aged 25-40 years with COVID-19, enrolled during active disease. The rearrangement joins TRBV7-3 to TRBJ2-7; 13 positions agree with TRBD2. The CDR3 is CASSQTRGLAGQYEQYF. DNA for the CDR3: TGTGCCAGCAGCCAGACACGGGGACTAGCGGGACAATACGAGCAGTACTTC.